The 20 T cell receptor beta chains given below trace back to one sample, sequenced in a study of T cell clonality in common variable immunodeficiency. Produced via immunoSEQ multiplex PCR; TCRdb's table is partial and in-frame only. This sample comprises over 20,000 clones, none seen once only. These receptors' antigens are unknown. Study conclusions and caveats: Reportedly, TCR beta sequences from common variable immunodeficiency showed fewer deletions and N-nucleotide insertions.

The source material was peripheral blood mononuclear cells. The receptors come from a human donor with common variable immunodeficiency.

Many counts were recorded for this clone. The observed sequence ends 3 residues before the CDR3 terminus, with the missing tail filled in from the germline J gene. V and J are TRBV7-7 and TRBJ2-5; the D gene is possibly TRBD1 (5 bases). The CDR3 is made up of 14 amino acids. Looked up from germline, CDR1 is SSHAT and CDR2 is FNYEAQ (reference sequence). Deletions cut 5 bases from V and 5 bases from J, with 15 bases between. CDR3 residues: CASSERASGETQYF. The part of the CDR3 DNA that was read is TGTGCCAGCAGCGAAAGGGCCTCAGGGGAGACC.

In this sample, this clone turned up many times. Read data end 3 residues before the CDR3 end; the end is taken from the germline J gene. This chain connects TRBV30 to TRBJ1-2, with 7 bases aligning to TRBD1. CDR1 and CDR2 from the germline V gene are GTSNPN and SVGIG (reference sequence). The CDR3 covers 13 residues. The sequenced part of the CDR3 DNA is TGTGCCTGGAGGACTTTCCAGGGGGGCGGC. It is translated as CAWRTFQGGG. The whole CDR3 reads CAWRTFQGGGYTF.

This clone was picked up many times. Read sequence stops 3 residues before the CDR3 end, and the germline J gene provides the missing end. The chain couples TRBV6-2 or TRBV6-3 to TRBJ1-2; D is uncertain. Germline V gives CDR1 MNHEY, CDR2 SVGEGT. CDR3 size: 13 residues. V dropped 1 base and J dropped 3 bases, with 6 bases sitting between them. CDR3 DNA (partial): TGTGCCAGCAGTTACTTGGCAGACTATGGC. It yields the protein CASSYLADYG. The CDR3, in full, reads CASSYLADYGYTF.

This clone was seen many times. The read finishes 3 residues shy of the CDR3 end, and the germline J gene is used to complete it. V is TRBV7-2 and J is TRBJ2-7; 13 bases fit TRBD2. The V segment lost 4 bases and the J segment 2 bases; nucleotides outside the gene matches: 2. The CDR3 spans 15 residues. Germline lookup yields CDR1 SGHTA and CDR2 FQGNSA. The DNA read from the CDR3 is TGTGCCAGCAGCTCCACTAGCGGGGGGGCCTACGAG. Translation gives CASSSTSGGAYE. The whole CDR3 reads CASSSTSGGAYEQYF.

This clone was seen repeatedly, ten times or more. The sequenced fragment ends 3 residues before the CDR3 boundary, so the rest is inferred from the germline J gene. The rearrangement uses TRBV5-4 and TRBJ2-3; D is unresolved. CDR1 and CDR2 (germline): SGHNT, YYREEE (reference sequence). The CDR3 has 14 residues. V was cut by 2 bases and J by 2 bases, with 9 bases left in between. The CDR3 region is CASSFGRPTDTQYF. Incomplete CDR3 DNA: TGTGCCAGCAGCTTTGGCAGGCCCACAGATACG.

In its sample, this clone was seen many times. The missing CDR3 end, 3 residues past where the read stops, is filled in from the germline J gene. V is TRBV20-1 and J is TRBJ1-5, with 10 nucleotides matching TRBD1. V lost 5 bases to trimming and J lost 4 bases; unmatched junction nucleotides: 8. CDR1 and CDR2 (germline): DFQATT, SNEGSKA (reference sequence). The CDR3 extends over 15 amino acids. CDR3 loop: CSAYARQGANQPQHF. The sequenced part of the CDR3 DNA is TGCAGTGCTTACGCTCGACAGGGGGCAAATCAGCCC.

This clone was detected ten times or more. The read ends 3 residues before the CDR3 terminus; that terminus is restored from the germline J gene. The chain combines TRBV29-1 with TRBJ1-1, with D unresolved. V was trimmed by 7 bases and J by 1 base, leaving 13 bases between them. The CDR3 loop spans 13 amino acids. CDR1 is SQVTM, CDR2 ANQGSEA, per germline. The CDR3: CSGKRQRNTEAFF. The CDR3 DNA, read in part, is TGCAGCGGGAAGCGGCAGCGGAACACTGAA.

This clone has a count of ten or more. The read ends 3 residues early relative to the CDR3; the germline J gene fills the gap. This chain joins TRBV6-2 or TRBV6-3 and TRBJ2-1, with D possibly TRBD1 on 7 matching bases. Germline loops: CDR1 MNHEY, CDR2 SVGEGT. CDR3 size: 14 residues. The V gene lost 8 bases and the J gene lost 4 bases, with 15 bases spanning the gap. This chain's CDR3 is CASGGAGGYNEQFF. The covered CDR3 bases are TGTGCCAGCGGTGGGGCAGGGGGGTACAATGAG.

The sample holds a few counts of this clone. With the read ending 3 residues before the CDR3 end, the germline J gene is used to fill in that end. V usage is TRBV20-1 and J usage is TRBJ2-5, with 10 bases aligning to TRBD1. Germline V lookup: CDR1 DFQATT, CDR2 SNEGSKA (reference sequence). The junction had 4 bases not matched to a gene; V was cut back by 3 bases and J by 0 bases. The CDR3 has 15 residues. Partial CDR3 DNA: TGCAGTGCTAGCAAGGGACAGGGGTACCAAGAGACC. Amino acid sequence: CSASKGQGYQET. The full CDR3 protein reads CSASKGQGYQETQYF.

This clone occurred many times. The DNA ends 3 residues before the CDR3 does, and the rest of the CDR3 is filled in from the germline J gene. V and J are TRBV10-3 and TRBJ2-5; 7 bases match TRBD1. V gave up 5 bases and J gave up 2 bases; unmatched junction bases: 2. This CDR3 is built from 13 residues. The germline CDR1 and CDR2 sequences are ENHRY and SYGVKD. The CDR3 bases that were read are TGTGCCATCAGTCCGGGACAGCAAGAGACC. Protein: CAISPGQQET. The whole CDR3 is CAISPGQQETQYF.

A note on this clone: The missing CDR3 end, 3 residues past where the read stops, is filled in from the germline J gene. The genes are TRBV7-2 and TRBJ1-4, with 7 bases identical to TRBD1. The germline V gene encodes CDR1 SGHTA and CDR2 FQGNSA. J gave up 5 bases and V 5 bases, and 8 bases lay outside the gene matches. The CDR3 runs 15 residues. The CDR3 loop is CASSLRQGRNEKLFF. The CDR3 DNA, read in part, is TGTGCCAGCAGCCTCCGACAGGGACGGAATGAAAAA.

About this clone itself: The read ends 3 residues shy of where the CDR3 ends; the end is completed using the germline J gene. The chain combines TRBV6-2 or TRBV6-3 with TRBJ1-6; 7 positions match TRBD1. The CDR3 contains 14 residues. The V gene's germline CDR1 is MNHEY and CDR2 SVGEGT. With 5 bases clipped from V and 10 bases from J, the junction kept 8 bases outside the gene matches. The CDR3 spells CASSTTGRKSPLHF. The part of the CDR3 DNA that was read is TGTGCCAGCAGTACGACAGGGAGGAAGTCACCC.

This clone was seen repeatedly, ten times or more. The CDR3 end falls 3 residues outside the read, so it is completed with the germline J gene. The chain joins TRBV5-6 to TRBJ2-1; 12 bases align to TRBD1. V lost 4 bases, J lost 9 bases, and 8 bases stayed unmatched. The CDR3 sequence is 15 residues long. Per germline, CDR1 SGHDT and CDR2 YYEEEE. CDR3 loop: CASSRPGQGAIEQFF. The CDR3 DNA, read in part, is TGTGCCAGCAGCCGACCGGGACAGGGGGCCATTGAG.

The sample holds many counts of this clone. The DNA ends 3 residues before the CDR3 does, and the rest of the CDR3 is filled in from the germline J gene. V gene TRBV12-3 or TRBV12-4 combines with J gene TRBJ1-2; 7 nucleotides agree with TRBD1. Trimming removed 6 bases from V and 7 bases from J; junction bases left unmatched: 14. CDR3 size: 15 residues. Incomplete CDR3 DNA: TGTGCCAGCAGGCCCTCCGTAGGGGGCTCGAGTGGC. This sequence encodes CASRPSVGGSSG. The full CDR3 sequence reads CASRPSVGGSSGYTF.

This clone was counted at least ten times. The read is 3 residues too short to cover the CDR3 end, so that end is filled in from the germline J gene. J is TRBJ2-7 and V is TRBV20-1; 9 bases match TRBD1. This CDR3 is 14 amino acids long. The germline gives CDR1 DFQATT, CDR2 SNEGSKA (reference sequence). J gave up 2 bases and V 3 bases, and 5 bases lay outside the gene matches. CDR3: CSASRDRAAYEQYF. The sequenced CDR3 bases are TGCAGTGCTAGCCGGGACAGGGCAGCCTACGAG.

This clone was found many times. The sequence runs out 3 residues before the end of the CDR3; the remainder is reconstructed from the germline J gene. The chain joins TRBV20-1 to TRBJ2-2; D remains unclear. CDR1 and CDR2 (germline): DFQATT, SNEGSKA (reference sequence). V was clipped by 5 bases and J by 0 bases, with 13 bases between them. The CDR3 runs 15 residues. The CDR3 loop is CSAPYPEANTGELFF. The sequenced CDR3 bases are TGCAGTGCTCCTTATCCAGAGGCGAACACCGGGGAG.

As for this clone: The read is 3 residues too short to cover the CDR3 end, so that end is filled in from the germline J gene. The chain couples TRBV5-1 to TRBJ2-3; unclear D gene. Germline V CDR1 and CDR2: SGHRS, YFSETQ. This CDR3 region has 15 residues. V lost 2 bases and J lost 0, with 10 bases in between. The CDR3 DNA, read in part, is TGCGCCAGCAGCTTAGGCAGTCCTAGCACAGATACG. Translating it yields CASSLGSPSTDT. The CDR3 reads in full as CASSLGSPSTDTQYF.

This clone was counted at least ten times. The observed sequence ends 3 residues before the CDR3 terminus, with the missing tail filled in from the germline J gene. The chain couples TRBV6-2 or TRBV6-3 to TRBJ1-1; 10 bases align to TRBD1. The germline V gene has CDR1 MNHEY and CDR2 SVGEGT. CDR3 size: 13 residues. The V segment lost 4 bases and the J segment 7 bases; nucleotides outside the gene matches: 3. CDR3 DNA, as far as it was read: TGTGCCAGCAGTTGGACAGGGGGTGGTGAA. It yields the protein CASSWTGGGE. The full CDR3 reads CASSWTGGGEAFF.

This clone has only a few counts. The read halts 3 residues ahead of the CDR3 end, with the missing end drawn from the germline J gene. The chain recombines TRBV7-9 with TRBJ2-5; D remains unclear. The germline V gene encodes CDR1 SEHNR and CDR2 FQNEAQ (reference sequence). Trimming shortened V by 5 bases and J by 5 bases, and 15 bases separated the two germline ends. The length of the CDR3 is 14 residues. The CDR3 DNA, read in part, is TGTGCCAGCAGCAACAGCAGGATTCCCGAGACC. Amino acid sequence: CASSNSRIPET. The CDR3 in its entirety is CASSNSRIPETQYF.

At least ten counts were recorded for this clone. Read coverage stops 3 residues before the CDR3 terminus; the germline J gene supplies the remainder. This chain links TRBV6-2 or TRBV6-3 with TRBJ1-1; TRBD1 matches 11 bases. With 6 bases clipped from V and 7 bases from J, the junction kept 16 bases outside the gene matches. The V gene's germline CDR1 is MNHEY and CDR2 SVGEGT. The CDR3 extends over 17 amino acids. The sequenced CDR3 bases are TGTGCCAGCAGAACAACCGGGACAGGGGGTGGTAAGTTTGAA. It specifies CASRTTGTGGGKFE. The complete CDR3 reads CASRTTGTGGGKFEAFF.